These 28 T cell receptor beta chains came from one sample sequenced in a study of cytomegalovirus exposure and HLA in healthy donors. In the PCR, 60 Vbeta and 13 Jbeta primers were used. The protocol was immunoSEQ multiplex PCR, while the TCRdb copy is restricted to in-frame clones and leaves out a portion. The sample has about 150,000 clones, about 68% seen once. Material: PBMCs. Every receptor here comes from a man aged 25-40 years in good health and CMV-seronegative.

This chain connects TRBV6-1 to TRBJ2-1; a weak D match, TRBD1 (6 bases). The CDR3 runs 13 residues. Germline V gene lookup returns CDR1 MNHNS and CDR2 SASEGT. Trimming shortened V by 8 bases and J by 7 bases, and 15 bases separated the two germline ends. CDR3 protein: CASLTGWGNEQFF. The CDR3 bases are TGTGCCAGCCTGACAGGTTGGGGGAATGAGCAGTTCTTC.

The CDR3 DNA sequence: TGTGCCAGCAGTTACCGCGAGAATCAGCCCCAGCATTTT. Translating gives CASSYRENQPQHF. This chain uses TRBV6-5 with TRBJ1-5; D is unresolved. Germline V gene sequence: CDR1 MNHEY, CDR2 SVGAGI. The V end was cut by 2 bases, the J end by 4 bases, with 6 bases between. The CDR3 extends over 13 amino acids.

CDR3: CAISPGGRTGELFF. The CDR3 region has the DNA TGTGCCATCTCACCCGGGGGAAGGACCGGGGAGCTGTTTTTT. The chain joins TRBV6-1 to TRBJ2-2, with D possibly matching TRBD2 (6 bases). V shed 10 bases and J shed 5 bases, with 17 bases lying between them. This CDR3 has 14 residues. The germline CDR1 and CDR2 sequences are MNHNS and SASEGT.

The chain links TRBV2 to TRBJ1-5; D is possibly TRBD1 (6 bases). CDR3 size: 15 residues. In germline, CDR1 is SNHLY, CDR2 FYNNEI. The V end was cut by 7 bases, the J end by 0 bases, with 13 bases between. This CDR3 is CASKEGGDSNQPQHF. CDR3 DNA sequence: TGTGCCAGCAAGGAGGGGGGGGATAGCAATCAGCCCCAGCATTTT.

The J gene is TRBJ1-4, the V gene TRBV6-1, with D maybe TRBD1 (5 bases). The germline CDR1 and CDR2 sequences are MNHNS and SASEGT. V was shortened by 3 bases and J by 5 bases, with 10 bases between the two germline ends. CDR3 length equals 14 residues. CDR3 in amino acids: CASSDSRANEKLFF. The CDR3 DNA follows: TGTGCCAGCAGTGATAGCAGGGCCAATGAAAAACTGTTTTTT.

The CDR3 nucleotides are TGTGCCAGCAGTTATGAGCCGGGACAGCGCGCGGGTGAGCAGTACTTC. As protein: CASSYEPGQRAGEQYF. The gene calls are TRBV6-6 and TRBJ2-7; the match to TRBD1 covers 7 bases. This CDR3 is built from 16 residues. The V segment lost 3 bases and the J segment 7 bases; nucleotides outside the gene matches: 15. Germline values: CDR1 MNHNY, CDR2 SVGAGI (reference sequence).

This rearrangement joins TRBV19 to TRBJ1-2, with D possibly TRBD1 on 5 matching bases. Germline CDR1 is LNHDA and CDR2 is SQIVND (reference sequence). The CDR3 totals 14 residues. The V end was cut by 2 bases, the J end by 4 bases, with 11 bases between. The CDR3 DNA reads TGTGCCAGTAGTATAAACAGGCTTGCCTATGGCTACACCTTC. Its protein is CASSINRLAYGYTF.

This chain links TRBV2 with TRBJ1-2; D possibly corresponds to TRBD1 (5 bases). Trimming removed 1 base at V and 5 bases at J, with 5 bases between. CDR1 is SNHLY, CDR2 FYNNEI, per germline. The length of the CDR3 is 12 residues. The DNA of the CDR3 is TGTGCCAGCAGTGAAGAGGGGTATGGCTACACCTTC. Translating it yields CASSEEGYGYTF.

The V and J genes are TRBV2 and TRBJ2-2; no definite D call. Looked up from germline, CDR1 is SNHLY and CDR2 is FYNNEI. Trimming stripped 7 bases from V and 0 bases from J, with 9 bases between. CDR3 length: 14 residues. The CDR3 DNA sequence: TGTGCCAGCAACCGAGAGACGAACACCGGGGAGCTGTTTTTT. Translation: CASNRETNTGELFF.

The rearrangement joins TRBV28 to TRBJ1-2; 9 nucleotides line up with TRBD1. Germline V CDR1 and CDR2: MDHEN, SYDVKM. Unmatched junction bases numbered 14, after V lost 4 bases and J lost 8 bases. This CDR3 has 16 residues. The CDR3 DNA reads TGTGCCAGCAGTTCACTGACAGGGGGAGTGAGGGACGGCTACACCTTC. This gives the protein CASSSLTGGVRDGYTF.

This clone showed up just a few times. This chain uses TRBV27 with TRBJ1-1, with 8 bases matching TRBD1. Trimming removed 2 bases from V and 5 bases from J; junction bases left unmatched: 4. CDR1 is MNHEY and CDR2 is SMNVEV in the germline V gene (reference sequence). The CDR3 loop spans 14 amino acids. Written as DNA, the CDR3 is TGTGCCAGCAGTTTAACAGGGGGAAGAACTGAAGCTTTCTTT. Translated: CASSLTGGRTEAFF.

This CDR3 is CSVERWANEQFF. The DNA of the CDR3 is TGCAGCGTTGAGAGATGGGCAAATGAGCAGTTCTTC. This chain links TRBV29-1 with TRBJ2-1; D not certain. Germline V CDR1 and CDR2: SQVTM, ANQGSEA. V shed 3 bases and J shed 7 bases, with 10 bases lying between them. The CDR3 is made up of 12 amino acids.

This clone came up a few times. The gene calls are TRBV5-6 and TRBJ1-1; possibly TRBD1 for D (6 bases). The germline V and J ends were trimmed by 4 bases and 1 base, with 14 bases remaining between them. This CDR3 region has 15 residues. Per the germline V gene, CDR1 is SGHDT and CDR2 is YYEEEE. CDR3 in DNA: TGTGCCAGCAGCACGGGGGGCAGGTGGAACACTGAAGCTTTCTTT. Translated, it gives CASSTGGRWNTEAFF.

The chain joins TRBV18 to TRBJ1-4; 8 bases match TRBD1. V lost 4 bases, J lost 4 bases, and 5 bases stayed unmatched. There are 15 residues in the CDR3. The germline V gene has CDR1 KGHSH and CDR2 LQKENI. The CDR3 reads CASSLQGGDNEKLFF. Written as DNA, the CDR3 is TGTGCCAGCTCACTACAGGGGGGAGATAATGAAAAACTGTTTTTT.

This chain joins TRBV19 and TRBJ2-7, with 7 bases that match TRBD1. The CDR3 runs 14 residues. V lost 10 bases, J lost 2 bases, and 11 bases stayed unmatched. Germline CDR1 and CDR2: LNHDA and SQIVND (reference sequence). In nucleotides, the CDR3 is TGTGCCACCAGCGAAGGGGACAGCACCTACGAGCAGTACTTC. This sequence encodes CATSEGDSTYEQYF.

The chain has TRBV2 and TRBJ2-7; D perhaps matches TRBD1 (5 bases). Looked up from germline, CDR1 is SNHLY and CDR2 is FYNNEI. The CDR3 spans 14 residues. V lost 5 bases and J 4 bases, leaving 15 bases between the germline ends. The DNA for the CDR3 is TGTGCCAGCAGTCAGCCCCCGACAGAATACGAGCAGTACTTC. Amino acid sequence: CASSQPPTEYEQYF.

V gene TRBV7-2 combines with J gene TRBJ1-2; D not certain. V gave up 3 bases and J gave up 4 bases, with 15 bases separating them. Germline lookup yields CDR1 SGHTA and CDR2 FQGNSA. This CDR3 region has 15 residues. In nucleotides, the CDR3 is TGTGCCAGCAGCTTGATACACGCCTCTGGCTATGGCTACACCTTC. Translation: CASSLIHASGYGYTF.

The chain carries TRBV5-4 and TRBJ2-5, with a tentative D call TRBD2 (6 bases). The J call may be faulty, since TRBJ2-7 better matches the DNA end. The CDR3 spans 14 residues. Germline assignment: CDR1 SGHNT and CDR2 YYREEE (reference sequence). The CDR3 bases are TGTGCCAGCAGCACGCGGGACGGCTCCTACGAGCAGTACTTC. Protein product: CASSTRDGSYEQYF.

The chain couples TRBV29-1 to TRBJ2-3; D is possibly TRBD1 (5 bases). Trimming stripped 4 bases from V and 3 bases from J, with 11 bases between. CDR1 and CDR2 (germline): SQVTM, ANQGSEA. This CDR3 contains 13 residues. CDR3 sequence: CSVGGRATDTQYF. DNA of the CDR3: TGCAGCGTTGGGGGCAGAGCAACAGATACGCAGTATTTT.

The sample holds a few counts of this clone. The chain carries TRBV10-1 and TRBJ1-1; 8 positions agree with TRBD1. V lost 7 bases and J lost 7; bases outside the gene matches: 14. The germline gives CDR1 WNHNN, CDR2 SYGVQD (reference sequence). The CDR3 totals 15 residues. The chain's CDR3 is CASNRCRGQENEAFF. CDR3 nucleotides: TGCGCCAGCAACCGTTGCAGGGGGCAGGAGAATGAAGCTTTCTTT.

The rearrangement joins TRBV6-4 to TRBJ2-2, with D possibly being TRBD1 (6 bases). Germline-derived CDR1 and CDR2 are MRHNA and SNTAGT. V was cut by 6 bases and J by 0 bases, with 8 bases left in between. This CDR3 spans 14 amino acids. CDR3: CASRGQANTGELFF. The CDR3 DNA reads TGTGCCAGCAGGGGACAAGCGAACACCGGGGAGCTGTTTTTT.

Concerning this clone itself: At the DNA level, this CDR3 is encoded by other sequences in the same sample as well. This chain joins TRBV18 and TRBJ1-5; possibly TRBD1 for D (6 bases). Per the germline V gene, CDR1 is KGHSH and CDR2 is LQKENI. V was trimmed by 3 bases and J by 7 bases, leaving 10 bases between them. This CDR3 is built from 13 residues. CDR3 sequence reads: CASSPGGGQPQHF. The CDR3 DNA reads TGTGCCAGCTCACCGGGGGGGGGCCAGCCCCAGCATTTT.

This clone has more than one count but fewer than ten. The rearrangement links TRBV29-1 to TRBJ2-3; maybe TRBD2 (7 bases). With 8 bases removed from V and 2 bases from J, the gap between germline ends came to 17 bases. In germline, CDR1 is SQVTM, CDR2 ANQGSEA. This CDR3 is 14 amino acids long. CDR3 loop: CSPRGGFFTDTQYF. For the CDR3, the DNA is TGCAGCCCAAGGGGGGGGTTTTTCACAGATACGCAGTATTTT.

This rearrangement joins TRBV27 to TRBJ2-7; a weak D match, TRBD2 (5 bases). Trimming left V 2 bases short and J 1 base short, with 9 bases between. Per the germline V gene, CDR1 is MNHEY and CDR2 is SMNVEV (reference sequence). The CDR3 is 14 amino acids. CDR3 sequence: CASSLGSRSYEQYF. CDR3 coding DNA: TGTGCCAGCAGTTTAGGGAGCCGATCCTACGAGCAGTACTTC.

The genes are TRBV6-1 and TRBJ1-3; D perhaps matches TRBD1 (6 bases). V was pared by 2 bases and J by 3 bases, with 11 bases between. The CDR3 runs to 15 residues. CDR1 and CDR2 (germline): MNHNS, SASEGT. The chain's CDR3 is CASSEQGSGGNTIYF. The DNA for the CDR3 is TGTGCCAGCAGTGAACAGGGGTCGGGTGGAAACACCATATATTTT.

As to this clone: This sample also contains other DNA sequences that code for the same CDR3. CDR3 residues: CASSLGTGRYEQYF. The CDR3 nucleotides read TGTGCCAGCAGCTTAGGGACAGGGCGATACGAGCAGTACTTC. The J gene is TRBJ2-7, the V gene TRBV5-6; 9 bases are shared with TRBD1. Per germline, CDR1 SGHDT and CDR2 YYEEEE. The CDR3 is 14 residues long. V lost 2 bases and J lost 4; bases outside the gene matches: 4.

This chain joins TRBV5-4 and TRBJ1-2; D call uncertain. Germline assignment: CDR1 SGHNT and CDR2 YYREEE (reference sequence). V shed 0 bases and J shed 11 bases, with 8 bases lying between them. The CDR3 runs 11 residues. CDR3 protein: CASSLGARYTF. For the CDR3, the DNA is TGTGCCAGCAGCTTGGGGGCGAGATACACCTTC. The full variable domain, its missing parts supplied by reference TRBV5-4 and TRBJ1-2, is ETGVTQSPTHLIKTRGQQVTLRCSSQSGHNTVSWYQQALGQGPQFIFQYYREEENGRGNFPPRFSGLQFPNYSSELNVNALELDDSALYLCASSLGARYTFGSGTRLTVV.

The chain is built from TRBV13 and TRBJ2-3; 8 nucleotides agree with TRBD2. This CDR3 is 15 amino acids long. Trimming removed 3 bases from V and 0 bases from J; junction bases left unmatched: 2. Germline values: CDR1 PRHDT, CDR2 FYEKMQ (reference sequence). In DNA, the CDR3 is TGTGCCAGCAGCTTTGAGCGGGGGAGCACAGATACGCAGTATTTT. It specifies CASSFERGSTDTQYF.